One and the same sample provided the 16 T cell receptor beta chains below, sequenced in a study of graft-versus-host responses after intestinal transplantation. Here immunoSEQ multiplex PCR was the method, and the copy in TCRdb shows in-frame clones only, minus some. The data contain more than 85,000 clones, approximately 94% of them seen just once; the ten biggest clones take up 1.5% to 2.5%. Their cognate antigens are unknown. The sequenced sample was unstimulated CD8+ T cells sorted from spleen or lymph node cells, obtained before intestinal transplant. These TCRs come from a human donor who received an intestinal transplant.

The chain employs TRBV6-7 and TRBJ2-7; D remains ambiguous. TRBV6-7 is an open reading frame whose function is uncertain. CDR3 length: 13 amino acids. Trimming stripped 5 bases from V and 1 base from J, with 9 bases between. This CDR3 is CASSALRSYEQYF. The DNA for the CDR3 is TGTGCCAGCAGTGCACTCCGATCCTACGAGCAGTACTTC.

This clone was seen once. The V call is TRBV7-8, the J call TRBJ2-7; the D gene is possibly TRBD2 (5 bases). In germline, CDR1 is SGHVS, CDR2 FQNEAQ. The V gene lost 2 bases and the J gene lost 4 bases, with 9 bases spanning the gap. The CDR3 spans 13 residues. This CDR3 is CASSLTLAYEQYF. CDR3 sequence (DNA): TGTGCCAGCAGCTTAACCCTAGCTTACGAGCAGTACTTC. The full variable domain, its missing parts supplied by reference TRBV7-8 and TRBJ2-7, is GAGVSQSPRYKVAKRGQDVALRCDPISGHVSLFWYQQALGQGPEFLTYFQNEAQLDKSGLPSDRFFAERPEGSVSTLKIQRTQQEDSAVYLCASSLTLAYEQYFGPGTRLTVT.

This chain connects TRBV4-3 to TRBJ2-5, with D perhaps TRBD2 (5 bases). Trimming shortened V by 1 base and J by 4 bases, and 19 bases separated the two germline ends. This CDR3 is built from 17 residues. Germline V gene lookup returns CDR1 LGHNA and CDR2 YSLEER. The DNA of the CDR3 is TGCGCCAGCAGCCAAGGAAGCGGTGGCCTACCCACAGAGACCCAGTACTTC. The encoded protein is CASSQGSGGLPTETQYF.

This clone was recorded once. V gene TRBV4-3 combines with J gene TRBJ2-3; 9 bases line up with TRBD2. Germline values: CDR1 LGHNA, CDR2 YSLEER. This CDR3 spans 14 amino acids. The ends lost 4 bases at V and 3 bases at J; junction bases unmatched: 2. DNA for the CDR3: TGCGCCAGCAGCCCGCGGGGGGGGACAGATACGCAGTATTTT. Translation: CASSPRGGTDTQYF.

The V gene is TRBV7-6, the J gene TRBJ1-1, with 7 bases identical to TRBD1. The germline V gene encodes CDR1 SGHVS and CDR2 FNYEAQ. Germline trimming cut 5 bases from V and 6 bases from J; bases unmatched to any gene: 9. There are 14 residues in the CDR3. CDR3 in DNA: TGTGCCAGCAGCGAAATGACAGGGAGTTCTGAAGCTTTCTTT. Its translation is CASSEMTGSSEAFF.

The CDR3 sequence is CASSLPLGDYTEAFF. CDR3 sequence (DNA): TGTGCCAGCAGCTTACCGCTGGGGGACTACACTGAAGCTTTCTTT. The chain combines TRBV11-2 with TRBJ1-1; D might be TRBD1 (5 bases). The V and J ends lost 2 bases and 3 bases respectively, with 13 bases between them. Germline CDR1 SGHAT, CDR2 FQNNGV. This CDR3 is built from 15 residues.

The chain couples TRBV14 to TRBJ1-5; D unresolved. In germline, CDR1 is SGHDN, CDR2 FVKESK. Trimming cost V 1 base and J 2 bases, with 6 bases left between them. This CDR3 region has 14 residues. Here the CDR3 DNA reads TGTGCCAGCAGCCAAGCGCAGGGCAATCAGCCCCAGCATTTT. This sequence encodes CASSQAQGNQPQHF.

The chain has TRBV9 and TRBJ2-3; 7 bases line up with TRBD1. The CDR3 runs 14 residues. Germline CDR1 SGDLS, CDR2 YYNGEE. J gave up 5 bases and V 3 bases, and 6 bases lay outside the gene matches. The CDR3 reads CASSADRVQDTQYF. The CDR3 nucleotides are TGTGCCAGCAGCGCCGACAGGGTTCAAGATACGCAGTATTTT.

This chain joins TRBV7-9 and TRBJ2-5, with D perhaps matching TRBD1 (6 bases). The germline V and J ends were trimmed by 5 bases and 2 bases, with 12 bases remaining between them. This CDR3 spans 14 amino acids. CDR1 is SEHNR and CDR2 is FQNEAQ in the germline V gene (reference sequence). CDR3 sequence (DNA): TGTGCCAGCAGCCCAGGGGAATTTCAAGAGACCCAGTACTTC. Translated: CASSPGEFQETQYF.

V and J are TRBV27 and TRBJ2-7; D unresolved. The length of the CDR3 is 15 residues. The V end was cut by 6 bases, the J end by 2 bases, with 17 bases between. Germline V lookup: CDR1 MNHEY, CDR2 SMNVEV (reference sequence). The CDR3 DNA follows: TGTGCCAGCAGGGGCGATACACACCTTCCCTACGAGCAGTACTTC. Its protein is CASRGDTHLPYEQYF.

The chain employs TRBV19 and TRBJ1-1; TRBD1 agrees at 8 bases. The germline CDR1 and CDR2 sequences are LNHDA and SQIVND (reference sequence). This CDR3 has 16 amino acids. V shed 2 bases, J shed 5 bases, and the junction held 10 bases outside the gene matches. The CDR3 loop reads CASSITSGTGGTEAFF. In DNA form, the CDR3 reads TGTGCCAGTAGTATAACTTCCGGGACAGGTGGAACTGAAGCTTTCTTT. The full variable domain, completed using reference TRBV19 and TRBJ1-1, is DGGITQSPKYLFRKEGQNVTLSCEQNLNHDAMYWYRQDPGQGLRLIYYSQIVNDFQKGDIAEGYSVSREKKESFPLTVTSAQKNPTAFYLCASSITSGTGGTEAFFGQGTRLTVV.

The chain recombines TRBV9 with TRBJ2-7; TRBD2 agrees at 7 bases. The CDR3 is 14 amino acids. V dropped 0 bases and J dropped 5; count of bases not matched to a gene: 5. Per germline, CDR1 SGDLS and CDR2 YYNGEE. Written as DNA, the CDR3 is TGTGCCAGCAGCGTAGGGGGAGGGACCCACGAGCAGTACTTC. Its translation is CASSVGGGTHEQYF.

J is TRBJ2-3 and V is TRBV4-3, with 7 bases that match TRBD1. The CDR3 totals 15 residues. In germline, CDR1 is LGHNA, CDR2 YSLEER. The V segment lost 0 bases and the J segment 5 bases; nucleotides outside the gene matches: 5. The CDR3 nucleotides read TGCGCCAGCAGCCAAGATCGCACAGGGGAAGATACGCAGTATTTT. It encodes CASSQDRTGEDTQYF.

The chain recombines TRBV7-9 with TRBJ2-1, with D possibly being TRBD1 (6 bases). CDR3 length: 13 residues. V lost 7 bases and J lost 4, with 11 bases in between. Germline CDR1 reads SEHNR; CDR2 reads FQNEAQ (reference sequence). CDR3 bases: TGTGCCAGCAAGGGACAAACTTACAATGAGCAGTTCTTC. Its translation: CASKGQTYNEQFF.

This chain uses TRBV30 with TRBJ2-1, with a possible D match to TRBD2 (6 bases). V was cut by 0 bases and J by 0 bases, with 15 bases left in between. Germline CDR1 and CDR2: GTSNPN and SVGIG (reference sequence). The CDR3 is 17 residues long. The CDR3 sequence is CAWSVLGGDISYNEQFF. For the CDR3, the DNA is TGTGCCTGGAGTGTACTGGGAGGTGATATCTCCTACAATGAGCAGTTCTTC.

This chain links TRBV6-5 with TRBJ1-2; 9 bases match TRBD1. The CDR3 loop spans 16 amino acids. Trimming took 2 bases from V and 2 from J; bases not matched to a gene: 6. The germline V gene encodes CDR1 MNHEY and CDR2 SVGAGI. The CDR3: CASSYDNRGLNYGYTF. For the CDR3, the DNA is TGTGCCAGCAGTTACGATAACAGGGGGCTAAACTATGGCTACACCTTC.